What follows is one TCR beta chain and its context. Clones were sequenced by immunoSEQ multiplex PCR, and TCRdb holds only the in-frame ones, with some missing. The sample lists about 270,000 clones, roughly 90% occurring once. This record comes from a study of blood T cell repertoires in COVID-19. Participant ages covered about 18 to 89 years across about 25 US areas. Trimming cost V 0 bases and J 7 bases, with 4 bases left between them. This CDR3 comprises 12 residues. This receptor was taken from a man aged 35 to 55 who had been exposed to COVID-19. The source material was PBMCs or T cells enriched from blood (not recorded which). The chain combines TRBV12-3 or TRBV12-4 with TRBJ2-1; D call uncertain. The CDR3 bases are TGTGCCAGCAGTTTAGCGCGGAATGAGCAGTTCTTC. It yields the protein CASSLARNEQFF.